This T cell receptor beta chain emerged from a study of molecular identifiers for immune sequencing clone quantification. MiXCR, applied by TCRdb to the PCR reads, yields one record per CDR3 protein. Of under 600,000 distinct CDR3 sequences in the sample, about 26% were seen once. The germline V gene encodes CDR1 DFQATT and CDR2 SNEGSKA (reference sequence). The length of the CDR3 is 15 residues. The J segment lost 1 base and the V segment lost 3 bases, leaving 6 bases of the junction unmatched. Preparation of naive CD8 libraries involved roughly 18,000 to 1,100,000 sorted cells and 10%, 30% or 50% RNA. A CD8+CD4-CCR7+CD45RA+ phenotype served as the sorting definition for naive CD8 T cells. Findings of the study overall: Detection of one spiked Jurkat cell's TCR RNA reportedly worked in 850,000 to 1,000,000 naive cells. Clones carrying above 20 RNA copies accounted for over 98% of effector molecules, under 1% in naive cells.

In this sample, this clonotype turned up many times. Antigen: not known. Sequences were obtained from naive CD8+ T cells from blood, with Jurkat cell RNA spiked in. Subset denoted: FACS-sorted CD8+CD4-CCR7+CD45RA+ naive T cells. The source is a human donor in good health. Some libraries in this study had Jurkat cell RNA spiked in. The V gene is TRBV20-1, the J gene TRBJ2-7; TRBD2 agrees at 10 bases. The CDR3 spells CSASTSGKGSYEQYF. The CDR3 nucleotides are TGCAGTGCTAGTACTAGCGGGAAGGGGTCCTACGAGCAGTACTTC.